Given below is one T cell receptor beta chain in context. J lost 4 bases, V lost 4 bases, and 7 bases had no gene match. The germline gives CDR1 MGHRA, CDR2 YSYEKL. This CDR3 spans 17 amino acids. The sample comes from a study of blood T cell repertoires in COVID-19. Study as a whole: Acute-phase and convalescent COVID-19 samples originated in the United States, Italy and Spain.

As processed by the authors: Estimated nucleated cell counts came from reference gene primer amplification. TCRdb keeps only in-frame clones here, not all; method: immunoSEQ multiplex PCR. V, J and clone size were drawn from that table, and D and trimming were deduced from the DNA. The repertoire consists of 150,000 to 200,000 clones, with about 89% occurring once and the leading ten covering around 0.77%. All enrollees were roughly 18 to 90 years old and from some 24 US areas. The sequenced sample was PBMCs or T cells enriched from blood (not recorded which). The chain employs TRBV4-1 and TRBJ2-1, with 13 nucleotides matching TRBD2. The TCR originated in a woman between 18 and 29 years old who had recovered from COVID-19. The CDR3 DNA sequence: TGCGCCAGCAGCCCCCAGATGGGACTAGCGGGATACAATGAGCAGTTCTTC. Its translation: CASSPQMGLAGYNEQFF.